Listed here are 32 T cell receptor beta chains from one sample, sequenced in a study of blood T cell repertoires in COVID-19. Here immunoSEQ multiplex PCR was the method, and the copy in TCRdb shows in-frame clones only, minus some. This table holds about 230,000 clones, 83% found once. What was sequenced was peripheral blood. All receptors come from a man at least 80 years old with acute or convalescent COVID-19.

This chain connects TRBV2 to TRBJ2-3, with D unresolved. Germline V gene sequence: CDR1 SNHLY, CDR2 FYNNEI. The CDR3 covers 13 residues. Trimming pared 11 bases from V and 3 bases from J, leaving 15 bases between. The CDR3 nucleotides are TGTGCCTCCAAAGGAAGAGGAACAGATACGCAGTATTTT. This gives the protein CASKGRGTDTQYF. Full variable domain (outside the CDR3, taken from reference TRBV2 and TRBJ2-3): EPEVTQTPSHQVTQMGQEVILRCVPISNHLYFYWYRQILGQKVEFLVSFYNNEISEKSEIFDDQFSVERPDGSNFTLKIRSTKLEDSAMYFCASKGRGTDTQYFGPGTRLTVL.

The gene calls are TRBV18 and TRBJ2-7; 9 nucleotides match TRBD1. J gave up 1 base and V 4 bases, and 5 bases lay outside the gene matches. The CDR3 extends over 15 amino acids. Germline assignment: CDR1 KGHSH and CDR2 LQKENI. CDR3 sequence: CASSRGQGPSYEQYF. CDR3 DNA: TGTGCCAGCTCACGCGGACAGGGGCCGTCCTACGAGCAGTACTTC.

The J gene is TRBJ1-5, the V gene TRBV12-3 or TRBV12-4, with TRBD1 identical over 11 bases. This CDR3 region has 13 residues. V dropped 6 bases and J dropped 5; count of bases not matched to a gene: 0. CDR3 sequence (DNA): TGTGCCAGCAGGGGACAGGGGGATCAGCCCCAGCATTTT. Amino acids: CASRGQGDQPQHF.

The chain is built from TRBV6-5 and TRBJ2-1; D uncertain. The CDR3 is 14 residues long. CDR1 is MNHEY, CDR2 SVGAGI, per germline. The V end lost 4 bases, the J end lost 4 bases, and 11 bases lay between the germline ends. The CDR3 DNA follows: TGTGCCAGCAGTTCCCAAGCTCCATACAATGAGCAGTTCTTC. Translation: CASSSQAPYNEQFF.

The CDR3 DNA reads TGTGCCAGCAACCCCAGGGCGGGGGAATTTGCAGATACGCAGTATTTT. Translating it yields CASNPRAGEFADTQYF. The gene calls are TRBV5-4 and TRBJ2-3; TRBD2 matches 7 bases. The CDR3 has 16 residues. Germline V gene sequence: CDR1 SGHNT, CDR2 YYREEE (reference sequence). V was clipped by 6 bases and J by 4 bases; unmatched bases: 14.

The chain couples TRBV9 to TRBJ1-5; 8 bases match TRBD1. Trimming took 4 bases from V and 7 from J; bases not matched to a gene: 10. This CDR3 is 15 amino acids long. Germline CDR1 SGDLS, CDR2 YYNGEE. This CDR3 is CASSSRGLRGQPQHF. In DNA form, the CDR3 reads TGTGCCAGCAGCAGCAGGGGGCTCAGGGGACAGCCCCAGCATTTT.

This sequence joins TRBV12-3 or TRBV12-4 and TRBJ2-3; D remains unclear. The CDR3 has 13 amino acids. Trimming removed 6 bases at V and 5 bases at J, with 12 bases between. CDR3 sequence: CASSLLRLDTQYF. CDR3 nucleotide sequence: TGTGCCAGCAGCTTACTGCGCTTAGATACGCAGTATTTT.

The V gene is TRBV2, the J gene TRBJ2-1; 8 bases line up with TRBD2. Germline V gene sequence: CDR1 SNHLY, CDR2 FYNNEI. The CDR3 sequence is 16 residues long. J gave up 6 bases and V 1 base, and 8 bases lay outside the gene matches. CDR3 protein: CASSEEGTRGFNEQFF. CDR3 in DNA: TGTGCCAGCAGTGAAGAGGGGACTAGAGGTTTCAATGAGCAGTTCTTC.

The chain employs TRBV3-1 (or the pseudogene TRBV3-2) and TRBJ1-4; D is possibly TRBD1 (5 bases). Germline CDR1 is LGHDT and CDR2 is YNNKEL (reference sequence). The CDR3 consists of 14 residues. V dropped 5 bases and J dropped 1 base, with 8 bases sitting between them. The CDR3 spells CASSDRVTNEKLFF. DNA of the CDR3: TGTGCCAGCAGCGACAGAGTAACTAATGAAAAACTGTTTTTT.

This clone was seen a single time. The V and J genes are TRBV5-6 and TRBJ1-1; 11 nucleotides match TRBD1. The junction had 4 bases not matched to a gene; V was cut back by 4 bases and J by 5 bases. Germline CDR1 is SGHDT and CDR2 is YYEEEE. The CDR3 loop spans 14 amino acids. CDR3 protein: CASSRGQGDTEAFF. In DNA, the CDR3 is TGTGCCAGCAGCCGGGGACAGGGGGATACTGAAGCTTTCTTT.

The chain recombines TRBV9 with TRBJ2-1; possibly TRBD2 for D (5 bases). The length of the CDR3 is 14 residues. Germline V lookup: CDR1 SGDLS, CDR2 YYNGEE. V gave up 3 bases and J gave up 8 bases, with 15 bases separating them. CDR3 coding DNA: TGTGCCAGCAGCGCAGAACTAGGTAACGATGAGCAGTTCTTC. Translating gives CASSAELGNDEQFF.

This clone was detected a few times. The chain links TRBV9 to TRBJ2-5, with D possibly matching TRBD2 (6 bases). Germline values: CDR1 SGDLS, CDR2 YYNGEE. V was trimmed by 3 bases and J by 5 bases, leaving 14 bases between them. The CDR3 sequence is 14 residues long. The CDR3 loop is CASSASSGVETQYF. As DNA, the CDR3 is TGTGCCAGCAGCGCCTCCTCGGGGGTCGAGACCCAGTACTTC.

J is TRBJ2-3 and V is TRBV5-1; 9 nucleotides agree with TRBD1. Germline V gene data show CDR1 as SGHRS and CDR2 as YFSETQ. The CDR3 runs 14 residues. V dropped 5 bases and J dropped 2; count of bases not matched to a gene: 3. CDR3 residues: CASRRDRVTDTQYF. The CDR3 nucleotides read TGCGCCAGCAGGAGGGACAGGGTCACAGATACGCAGTATTTT.

A word on this clone: Other DNA sequences in this specimen translate into the identical CDR3. This sequence joins TRBV5-4 and TRBJ2-7; TRBD1 matches 7 bases. V gave up 0 bases and J gave up 3 bases; unmatched junction bases: 3. The germline CDR1 and CDR2 sequences are SGHNT and YYREEE (reference sequence). The length of the CDR3 is 14 residues. The CDR3 coding sequence is TGTGCCAGCAGCTTGGGACAGGGAGACTACGAGCAGTACTTC. It codes for CASSLGQGDYEQYF.

The chain carries TRBV2 and TRBJ2-6; weak D call: TRBD2 (5 bases). The CDR3 has 13 amino acids. V was cut by 6 bases and J by 2 bases, with 5 bases left in between. Germline loops: CDR1 SNHLY, CDR2 FYNNEI. CDR3 bases: TGTGCCAGCAGAGCGGCTGGGGCCAACGTCCTGACTTTC. This translates into CASRAAGANVLTF.

The chain is built from TRBV30 and TRBJ1-5, with D tentatively TRBD1 (5 bases). CDR3 length: 12 residues. Germline-derived CDR1 and CDR2 are GTSNPN and SVGIG (reference sequence). Trimming shortened V by 6 bases and J by 7 bases, and 13 bases separated the two germline ends. The CDR3 nucleotides read TGTGCCTGCGAAAGGGGTGGCCAGCCCCAGCATTTT. Protein: CACERGGQPQHF.

This clone was found once. This rearrangement joins TRBV28 to TRBJ2-1, with 10 positions matching TRBD2. The germline V gene has CDR1 MDHEN and CDR2 SYDVKM. This CDR3 spans 16 amino acids. Trimming took 4 bases from V and 6 from J; bases not matched to a gene: 9. The CDR3 sequence is CASSWISGRGVNEQFF. CDR3 DNA sequence: TGTGCCAGCAGTTGGATAAGCGGGAGGGGGGTCAATGAGCAGTTCTTC. Supplemented by reference TRBV28 and TRBJ2-1, the full variable domain reads DVKVTQSSRYLVKRTGEKVFLECVQDMDHENMFWYRQDPGLGLRLIYFSYDVKMKEKGDIPEGYSVSREKKERFSLILESASTNQTSMYLCASSWISGRGVNEQFFGPGTRLTVL.

The chain couples TRBV29-1 to TRBJ2-5; D not resolved. The germline gives CDR1 SQVTM, CDR2 ANQGSEA. The CDR3 runs to 13 residues. Trimming pared 5 bases from V and 0 bases from J, leaving 10 bases between. The CDR3 loop reads CSVRGANQETQYF. The CDR3 DNA is TGCAGCGTTCGCGGAGCCAACCAAGAGACCCAGTACTTC.

In this sample, this clone turned up once. V is TRBV18 and J is TRBJ2-2, with TRBD1 as a possible D gene (6 bases). The germline V gene encodes CDR1 KGHSH and CDR2 LQKENI. The CDR3 totals 16 residues. V dropped 3 bases and J dropped 6 bases, with 17 bases sitting between them. The DNA of the CDR3 is TGTGCCAGCTCACCCGCAGGGGCCCCGGACGCCGGGGAGCTGTTTTTT. Amino acid sequence: CASSPAGAPDAGELFF.

This clone was found a few times. The chain combines TRBV19 with TRBJ2-2; 7 bases match TRBD1. The V gene end was trimmed by 3 bases and the J gene end by 4 bases; junction bases not matched to a gene: 2. Germline CDR1 LNHDA, CDR2 SQIVND (reference sequence). The CDR3 contains 14 residues. For the CDR3, the DNA is TGTGCCAGTAGTATGAGGGGGCGCACCGGGGAGCTGTTTTTT. It encodes CASSMRGRTGELFF.

V and J are TRBV11-1 and TRBJ2-7; D possibly corresponds to TRBD2 (6 bases). Trimming stripped 3 bases from V and 11 bases from J, with 17 bases between. This CDR3 region has 13 residues. Germline CDR1 and CDR2: SGHAT and FQDESV (reference sequence). Here the CDR3 DNA reads TGTGCCAGCAGCTTGACGGAGGGGACTGGGAAGTACTTC. It yields the protein CASSLTEGTGKYF. The whole variable domain, remainder taken from reference TRBV11-1 and TRBJ2-7, is EAEVAQSPRYKITEKSQAVAFWCDPISGHATLYWYRQILGQGPELLVQFQDESVVDDSQLPKDRFSAERLKGVDSTLKIQPAELGDSAMYLCASSLTEGTGKYFGPGTRLTVT.

The chain joins TRBV5-6 to TRBJ2-1, with TRBD1 matching over 10 bases. Germline V lookup: CDR1 SGHDT, CDR2 YYEEEE. The CDR3 covers 15 residues. V dropped 3 bases and J dropped 8; count of bases not matched to a gene: 8. Here the CDR3 reads CASSWGTGEYDEQFF. The CDR3 DNA reads as TGTGCCAGCAGCTGGGGGACAGGGGAATATGATGAGCAGTTCTTC.

V usage is TRBV2 and J usage is TRBJ1-4; D remains ambiguous. Germline V gene lookup returns CDR1 SNHLY and CDR2 FYNNEI. CDR3 length equals 13 residues. V lost 7 bases, J lost 4 bases, and 10 bases lay in between. In DNA form, the CDR3 reads TGTGCCAGCAATGGAGGGCTTAATGAAAAACTGTTTTTT. Its translation: CASNGGLNEKLFF.

The chain links TRBV3-1 (or the pseudogene TRBV3-2) to TRBJ2-1; TRBD2 matches 7 bases. Germline V gene lookup returns CDR1 LGHDT and CDR2 YNNKEL (reference sequence). The CDR3 extends over 15 amino acids. J gave up 0 bases and V 3 bases, and 2 bases lay outside the gene matches. The CDR3 sequence: CASSQGGSSYNEQFF. The CDR3 DNA reads as TGTGCCAGCAGCCAGGGCGGGAGCTCCTACAATGAGCAGTTCTTC.

The gene calls are TRBV6-5 and TRBJ1-4, with 9 bases fitting TRBD1. The CDR3 contains 14 residues. The V segment lost 6 bases and the J segment 6 bases; nucleotides outside the gene matches: 5. Germline V gene sequence: CDR1 MNHEY, CDR2 SVGAGI. In DNA, the CDR3 is TGTGCCAGCAGGAACGGACAGGGGTATGAAAAACTGTTTTTT. Protein product: CASRNGQGYEKLFF.

This chain uses TRBV5-6 with TRBJ2-2; D possibly corresponds to TRBD1 (5 bases). The V end lost 5 bases, the J end lost 6 bases, and 11 bases lay between the germline ends. The germline gives CDR1 SGHDT, CDR2 YYEEEE. The CDR3 has 13 amino acids. The CDR3 protein is CASSLLGAGELFF. The CDR3 nucleotides read TGTGCCAGCAGTCTGTTAGGGGCCGGGGAGCTGTTTTTT.

This clone was detected once. The chain has TRBV28 and TRBJ2-7; 8 bases are shared with TRBD1. Unmatched junction bases numbered 12, after V lost 8 bases and J lost 3 bases. The germline gives CDR1 MDHEN, CDR2 SYDVKM. The length of the CDR3 is 15 residues. The CDR3 DNA sequence: TGTGCCAGCTGCAACCTCGTCGGGACAGGCTACGAGCAGTACTTC. Translated: CASCNLVGTGYEQYF. Based on the CDR3 plus reference TRBV28 and TRBJ2-7, the full variable domain is DVKVTQSSRYLVKRTGEKVFLECVQDMDHENMFWYRQDPGLGLRLIYFSYDVKMKEKGDIPEGYSVSREKKERFSLILESASTNQTSMYLCASCNLVGTGYEQYFGPGTRLTVT.

The rearrangement links TRBV5-1 to TRBJ2-2, with 7 bases lining up with TRBD1. The CDR3 is 14 amino acids. From germline, CDR1 is SGHRS and CDR2 YFSETQ. V lost 0 bases and J lost 7; bases outside the gene matches: 3. CDR3 residues: CASSLVGGGGELFF. The CDR3 region has the DNA TGCGCCAGCAGCTTGGTAGGGGGCGGCGGGGAGCTGTTTTTT. Together with reference TRBV5-1 and TRBJ2-2, the CDR3 gives the full variable domain: KAGVTQTPRYLIKTRGQQVTLSCSPISGHRSVSWYQQTPGQGLQFLFEYFSETQRNKGNFPGRFSGRQFSNSRSEMNVSTLELGDSALYLCASSLVGGGGELFFGEGSRLTVL.

V gene TRBV6-2 or TRBV6-3 combines with J gene TRBJ2-2, with 7 positions matching TRBD1. The V and J ends lost 2 bases and 5 bases, in that order; junction bases with no gene match: 2. The CDR3 sequence is 14 residues long. Germline assignment: CDR1 MNHEY and CDR2 SVGEGT. The CDR3: CASSYRGQTGELFF. Here the CDR3 DNA reads TGTGCCAGCAGTTACAGGGGGCAGACCGGGGAGCTGTTTTTT.

V is TRBV19 and J is TRBJ1-2, with D possibly TRBD1 on 6 matching bases. Between the trimmed V and J ends, which lost 2 bases and 4 bases, there was a span of 11 bases. Per germline, CDR1 LNHDA and CDR2 SQIVND (reference sequence). This CDR3 spans 14 amino acids. The CDR3: CASSIRQGTYGYTF. The CDR3 nucleotides read TGTGCCAGTAGTATAAGGCAGGGGACCTATGGCTACACCTTC.

J is TRBJ1-5 and V is TRBV28; no firm D call. Germline V gives CDR1 MDHEN, CDR2 SYDVKM. This CDR3 comprises 15 residues. V lost 4 bases, J lost 2 bases, and 12 bases lay in between. DNA of the CDR3: TGTGCCAGCAGTTCGGGGATCAAGGGCAATCAGCCCCAGCATTTT. Protein product: CASSSGIKGNQPQHF.

The CDR3 is CATTVGGQETQYF. The CDR3 region has the DNA TGTGCCACAACGGTGGGGGGGCAAGAGACCCAGTACTTC. V is TRBV5-4 and J is TRBJ2-5; 7 nucleotides match TRBD2. Looked up from germline, CDR1 is SGHNT and CDR2 is YYREEE (reference sequence). Unmatched junction bases numbered 7, after V lost 9 bases and J lost 2 bases. This CDR3 is 13 amino acids long.